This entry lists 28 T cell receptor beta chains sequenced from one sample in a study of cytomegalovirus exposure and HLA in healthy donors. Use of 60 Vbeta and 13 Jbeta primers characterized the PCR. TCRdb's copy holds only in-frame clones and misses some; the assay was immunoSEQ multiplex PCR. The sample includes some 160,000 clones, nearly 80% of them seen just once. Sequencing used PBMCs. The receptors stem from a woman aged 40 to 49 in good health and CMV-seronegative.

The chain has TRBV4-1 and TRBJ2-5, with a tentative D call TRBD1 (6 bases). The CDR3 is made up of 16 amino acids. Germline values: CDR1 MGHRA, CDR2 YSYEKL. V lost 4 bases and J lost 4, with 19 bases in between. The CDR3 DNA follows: TGCGCCAGCAGCCGAATTACAGGGAGAGAGGGAGAGACCCAGTACTTC. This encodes CASSRITGREGETQYF.

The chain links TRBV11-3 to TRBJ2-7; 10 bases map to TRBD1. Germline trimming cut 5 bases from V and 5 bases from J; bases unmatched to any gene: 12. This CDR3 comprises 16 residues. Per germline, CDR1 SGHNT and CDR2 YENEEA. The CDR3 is CASSLGFGQGVDEQYF. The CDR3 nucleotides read TGTGCCAGCAGCCTAGGATTTGGACAGGGGGTTGACGAGCAGTACTTC.

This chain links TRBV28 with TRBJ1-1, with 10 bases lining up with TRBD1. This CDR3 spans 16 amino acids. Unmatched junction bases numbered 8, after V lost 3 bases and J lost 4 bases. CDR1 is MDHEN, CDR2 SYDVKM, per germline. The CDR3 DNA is TGTGCCAGCAGTTTCCTTGGGACAGGGGCGTCCACTGAAGCTTTCTTT. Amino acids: CASSFLGTGASTEAFF.

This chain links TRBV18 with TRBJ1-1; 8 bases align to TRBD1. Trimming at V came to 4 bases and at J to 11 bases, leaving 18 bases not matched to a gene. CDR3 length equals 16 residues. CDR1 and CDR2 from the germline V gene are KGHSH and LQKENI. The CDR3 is CASSRVPGQEMLNAFF. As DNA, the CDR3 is TGTGCCAGCTCACGAGTCCCGGGACAGGAAATGCTTAACGCTTTCTTT.

The CDR3 DNA follows: TGTGCCAGCAGATACAGGGTTAAGGAAAACACCGGGGAGCTGTTTTTT. Protein: CASRYRVKENTGELFF. The gene calls are TRBV28 and TRBJ2-2; perhaps TRBD1 as D (6 bases). Trimming stripped 6 bases from V and 2 bases from J, with 16 bases between. CDR3 length equals 16 residues. CDR1 is MDHEN and CDR2 is SYDVKM in the germline V gene. Filled out from reference TRBV28 and TRBJ2-2, the complete variable domain reads DVKVTQSSRYLVKRTGEKVFLECVQDMDHENMFWYRQDPGLGLRLIYFSYDVKMKEKGDIPEGYSVSREKKERFSLILESASTNQTSMYLCASRYRVKENTGELFFGEGSRLTVL.

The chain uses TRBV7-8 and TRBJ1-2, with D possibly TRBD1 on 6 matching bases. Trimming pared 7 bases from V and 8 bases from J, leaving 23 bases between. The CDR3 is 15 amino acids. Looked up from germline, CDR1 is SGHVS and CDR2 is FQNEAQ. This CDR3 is CASIRGGRGSGGYTF. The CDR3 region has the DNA TGTGCCAGCATTAGGGGGGGCAGGGGCTCAGGAGGCTACACCTTC.

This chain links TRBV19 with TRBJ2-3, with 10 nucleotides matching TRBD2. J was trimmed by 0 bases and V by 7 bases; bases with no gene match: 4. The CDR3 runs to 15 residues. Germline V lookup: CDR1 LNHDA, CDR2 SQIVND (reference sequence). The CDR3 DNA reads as TGTGCCAGTAAGAAGCGGGGGGGGAGCACAGATACGCAGTATTTT. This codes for CASKKRGGSTDTQYF.

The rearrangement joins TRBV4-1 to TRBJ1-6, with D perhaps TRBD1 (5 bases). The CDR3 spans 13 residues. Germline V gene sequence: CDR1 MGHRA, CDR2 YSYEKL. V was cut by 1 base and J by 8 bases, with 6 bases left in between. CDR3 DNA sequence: TGCGCCAGCAGCCAAGTAGGGGATTCACCCCTCCACTTT. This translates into CASSQVGDSPLHF.

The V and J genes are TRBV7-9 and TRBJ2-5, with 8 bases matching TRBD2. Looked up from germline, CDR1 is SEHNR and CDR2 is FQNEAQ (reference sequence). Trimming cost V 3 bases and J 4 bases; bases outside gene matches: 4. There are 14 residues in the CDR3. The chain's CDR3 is CASSFAAGGETQYF. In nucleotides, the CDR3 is TGTGCCAGCAGCTTTGCCGCGGGGGGAGAGACCCAGTACTTC.

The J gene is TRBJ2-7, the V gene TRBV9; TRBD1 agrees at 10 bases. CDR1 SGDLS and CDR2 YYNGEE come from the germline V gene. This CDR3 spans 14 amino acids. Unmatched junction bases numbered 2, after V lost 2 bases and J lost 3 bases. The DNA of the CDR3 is TGTGCCAGCAGCGTGGGGGACAGGGGCTACGAGCAGTACTTC. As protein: CASSVGDRGYEQYF.

The CDR3 region has the DNA TGCGCCAGCAGGACCCAGGGGGGTGAAGCTTTCTTT. Protein: CASRTQGGEAFF. The V call is TRBV4-1, the J call TRBJ1-1; 7 nucleotides align to TRBD1. V dropped 6 bases and J dropped 7; count of bases not matched to a gene: 5. The CDR3 covers 12 residues. Germline CDR1 MGHRA, CDR2 YSYEKL.

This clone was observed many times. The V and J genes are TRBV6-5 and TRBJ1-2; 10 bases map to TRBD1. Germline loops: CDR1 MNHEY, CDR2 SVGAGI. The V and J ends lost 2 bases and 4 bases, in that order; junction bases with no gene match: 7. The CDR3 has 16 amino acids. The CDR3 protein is CASSYVRTGGGYGYTF. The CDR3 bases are TGTGCCAGCAGTTACGTGCGGACAGGGGGGGGCTATGGCTACACCTTC.

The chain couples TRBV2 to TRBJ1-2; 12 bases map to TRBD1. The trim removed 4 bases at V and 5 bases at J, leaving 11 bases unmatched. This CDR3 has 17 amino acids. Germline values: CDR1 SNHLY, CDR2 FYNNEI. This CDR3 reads CASSVSGTGGASYGYTF. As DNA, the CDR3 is TGTGCCAGCAGTGTTTCCGGGACAGGGGGCGCGAGTTATGGCTACACCTTC. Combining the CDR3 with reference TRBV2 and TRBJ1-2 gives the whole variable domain EPEVTQTPSHQVTQMGQEVILRCVPISNHLYFYWYRQILGQKVEFLVSFYNNEISEKSEIFDDQFSVERPDGSNFTLKIRSTKLEDSAMYFCASSVSGTGGASYGYTFGSGTRLTVV.

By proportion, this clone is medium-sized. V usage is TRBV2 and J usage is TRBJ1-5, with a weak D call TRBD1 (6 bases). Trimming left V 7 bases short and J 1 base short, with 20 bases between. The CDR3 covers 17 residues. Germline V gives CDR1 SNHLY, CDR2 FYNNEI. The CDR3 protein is CASNSPIGGISNQPQHF. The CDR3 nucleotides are TGTGCCAGCAACTCCCCGATTGGGGGCATAAGCAATCAGCCCCAGCATTTT.

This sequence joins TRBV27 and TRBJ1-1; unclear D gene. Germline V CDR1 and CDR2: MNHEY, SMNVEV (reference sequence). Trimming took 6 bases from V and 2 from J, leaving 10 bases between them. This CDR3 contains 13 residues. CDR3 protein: CASRTTTNTEAFF. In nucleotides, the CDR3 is TGTGCCAGCAGAACTACTACCAACACTGAAGCTTTCTTT.

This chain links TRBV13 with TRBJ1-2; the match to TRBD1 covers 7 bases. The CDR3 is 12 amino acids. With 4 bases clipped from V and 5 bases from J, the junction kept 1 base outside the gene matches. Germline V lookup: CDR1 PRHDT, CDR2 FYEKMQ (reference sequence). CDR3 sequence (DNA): TGTGCCAGCAGCTCGACAGGGTATGGCTACACCTTC. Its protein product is CASSSTGYGYTF.

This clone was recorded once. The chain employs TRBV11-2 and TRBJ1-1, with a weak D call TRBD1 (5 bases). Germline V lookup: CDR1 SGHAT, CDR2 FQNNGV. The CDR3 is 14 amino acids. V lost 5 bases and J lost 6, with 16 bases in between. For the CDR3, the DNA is TGTGCCAGCAGCCCCCAGGCACGGGGGGCTGAAGCTTTCTTT. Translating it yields CASSPQARGAEAFF.

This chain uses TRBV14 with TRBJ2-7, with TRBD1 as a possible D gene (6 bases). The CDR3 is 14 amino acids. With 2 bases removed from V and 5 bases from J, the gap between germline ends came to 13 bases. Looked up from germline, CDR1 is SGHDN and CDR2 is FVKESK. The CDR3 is CASSQTIAGDEQYF. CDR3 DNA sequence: TGTGCCAGCAGCCAAACAATCGCAGGGGACGAGCAGTACTTC.

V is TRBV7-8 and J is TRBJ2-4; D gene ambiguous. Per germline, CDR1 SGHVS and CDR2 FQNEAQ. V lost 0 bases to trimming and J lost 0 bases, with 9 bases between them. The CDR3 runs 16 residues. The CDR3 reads CASSLARLEAKNIQYF. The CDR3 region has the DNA TGTGCCAGCAGCTTAGCGCGCCTAGAAGCCAAAAACATTCAGTACTTC.

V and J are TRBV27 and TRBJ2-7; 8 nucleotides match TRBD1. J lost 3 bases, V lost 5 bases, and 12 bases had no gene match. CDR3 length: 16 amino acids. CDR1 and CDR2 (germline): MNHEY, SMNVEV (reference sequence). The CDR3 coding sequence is TGTGCCAGCAGTAGTATACTCAGGGGGCGCGTCTACGAGCAGTACTTC. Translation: CASSSILRGRVYEQYF.

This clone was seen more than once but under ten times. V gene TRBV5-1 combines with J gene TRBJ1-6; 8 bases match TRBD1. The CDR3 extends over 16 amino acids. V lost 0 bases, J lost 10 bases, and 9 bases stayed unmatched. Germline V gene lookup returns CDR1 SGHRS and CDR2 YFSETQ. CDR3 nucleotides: TGCGCCAGCAGCTTGGCCTCGGGACAGGTAGCGTCACCCCTCCACTTT. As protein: CASSLASGQVASPLHF.

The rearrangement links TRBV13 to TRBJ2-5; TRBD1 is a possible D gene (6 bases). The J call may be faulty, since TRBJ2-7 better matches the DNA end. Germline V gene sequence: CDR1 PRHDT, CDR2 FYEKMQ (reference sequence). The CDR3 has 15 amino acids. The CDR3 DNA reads TGTGCCAGCAGCTTACAACCCGGGACATCCTACGAGCAGTACTTC. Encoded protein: CASSLQPGTSYEQYF.

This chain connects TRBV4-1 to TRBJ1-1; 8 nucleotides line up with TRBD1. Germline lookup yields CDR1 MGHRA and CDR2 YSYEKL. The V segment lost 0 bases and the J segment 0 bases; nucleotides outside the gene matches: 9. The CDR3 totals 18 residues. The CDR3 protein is CASSQDRDRLYMNTEAFF. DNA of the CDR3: TGCGCCAGCAGCCAAGATCGGGACAGGCTATACATGAACACTGAAGCTTTCTTT.

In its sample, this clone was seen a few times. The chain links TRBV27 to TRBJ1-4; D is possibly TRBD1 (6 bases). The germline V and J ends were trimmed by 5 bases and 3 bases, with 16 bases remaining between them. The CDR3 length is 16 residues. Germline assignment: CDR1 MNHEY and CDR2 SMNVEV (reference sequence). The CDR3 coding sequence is TGTGCCAGCAGTATACGGCGAGGGGGGGCTAATGAAAAACTGTTTTTT. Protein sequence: CASSIRRGGANEKLFF.

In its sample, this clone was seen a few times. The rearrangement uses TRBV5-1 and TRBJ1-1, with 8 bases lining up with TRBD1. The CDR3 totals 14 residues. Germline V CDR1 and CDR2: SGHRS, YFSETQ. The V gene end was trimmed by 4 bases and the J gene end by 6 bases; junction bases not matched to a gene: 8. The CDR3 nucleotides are TGCGCCAGCAGCCCGGGACAGGTCGGATCTGAAGCTTTCTTT. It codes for CASSPGQVGSEAFF. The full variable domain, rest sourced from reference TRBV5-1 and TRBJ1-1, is KAGVTQTPRYLIKTRGQQVTLSCSPISGHRSVSWYQQTPGQGLQFLFEYFSETQRNKGNFPGRFSGRQFSNSRSEMNVSTLELGDSALYLCASSPGQVGSEAFFGQGTRLTVV.

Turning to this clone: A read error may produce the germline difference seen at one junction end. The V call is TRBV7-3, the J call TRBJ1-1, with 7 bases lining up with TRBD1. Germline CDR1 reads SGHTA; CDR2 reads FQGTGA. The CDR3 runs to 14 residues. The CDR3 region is CASSSGQANTEASF. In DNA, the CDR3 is TGTGCCAGCAGCTCAGGACAGGCGAACACTGAAGCTTCCTTT.

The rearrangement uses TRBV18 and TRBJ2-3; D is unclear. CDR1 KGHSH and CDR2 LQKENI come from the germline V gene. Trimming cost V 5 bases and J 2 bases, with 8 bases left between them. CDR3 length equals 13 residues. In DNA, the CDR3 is TGTGCCAGCTCATCCTCACTCACAGATACGCAGTATTTT. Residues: CASSSSLTDTQYF.

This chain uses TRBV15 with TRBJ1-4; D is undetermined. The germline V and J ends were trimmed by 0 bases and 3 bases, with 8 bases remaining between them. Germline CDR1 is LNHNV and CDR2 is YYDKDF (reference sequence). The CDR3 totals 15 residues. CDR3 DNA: TGTGCCACCAGCAGAGACAGAAAATCTAATGAAAAACTGTTTTTT. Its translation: CATSRDRKSNEKLFF.